This T cell receptor (beta chain) was documented in a study of shared clonotypes between healthy human individuals. Assay: immunoSEQ multiplex PCR; the TCRdb copy retains only in-frame clones and omits some. This table has around 560,000 clones, about 95% appearing once. As defined, naive CD8 cells were CD45RO-negative and positively selected for CCR7, with terminally differentiated effector memory CD45RA+ cells excluded. Per the germline V gene, CDR1 is MNHEY and CDR2 is SVGAGI. The CDR3 is 14 residues long. The V gene end was trimmed by 4 bases and the J gene end by 10 bases; junction bases not matched to a gene: 3.

The receptor's source is a woman aged 30 to 39 in good health. Sequenced: naive CD8+ T cells sorted from blood. The chain recombines TRBV6-5 with TRBJ2-1, with 14 bases that match TRBD2. The CDR3: CASSSGLAGAEQFF. DNA of the CDR3: TGTGCCAGCAGTTCGGGACTAGCGGGAGCCGAGCAGTTCTTC.